The following is a T cell receptor (beta chain) sequence with its context. The CDR3 spans 15 residues. Germline V gene data show CDR1 as SQVTM and CDR2 as ANQGSEA. V lost 6 bases, J lost 5 bases, and 19 bases lay in between. This entry comes from a study of blood T cell repertoires in COVID-19. Here immunoSEQ multiplex PCR was the method, and the copy in TCRdb shows in-frame clones only, minus some. The sample shows some 83,000 clones, more than 85% of them seen only once. This chain joins TRBV29-1 and TRBJ1-4, with a tentative D call TRBD1 (6 bases). The sequencing input was peripheral blood. The receptor was derived from a man at least 80 years old with active or convalescent COVID-19. The CDR3 loop reads CSVAKVQGRNEKLFF. CDR3 nucleotide sequence: TGCAGCGTAGCGAAGGTACAGGGACGAAATGAAAAACTGTTTTTT.